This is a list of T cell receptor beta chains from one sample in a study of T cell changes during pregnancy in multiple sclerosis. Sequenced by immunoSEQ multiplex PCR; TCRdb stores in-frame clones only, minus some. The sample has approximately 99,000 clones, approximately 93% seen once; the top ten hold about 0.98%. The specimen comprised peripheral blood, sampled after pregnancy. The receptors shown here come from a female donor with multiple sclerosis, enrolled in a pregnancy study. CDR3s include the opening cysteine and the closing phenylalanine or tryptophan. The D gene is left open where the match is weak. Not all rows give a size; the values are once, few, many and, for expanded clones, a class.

DNA: TGTGCCAGCTCACCTTTAACAGAAATCGCTGAAGCTTTCTTT
CDR3: CASSPLTEIAEAFF
size: .
V: TRBV18
D: .
J: TRBJ1-1

DNA: TGCGCCAGCGGGCCGGGATCGGGCGCAGATACGCAGTATTTT
CDR3: CASGPGSGADTQYF
size: .
V: TRBV5-1
D: .
J: TRBJ2-3

DNA: TGTGCCAGCAGCCGACTATCTACAGGGTTAGATACGCAGTATTTT
CDR3: CASSRLSTGLDTQYF
size: .
V: TRBV4-2
D: .
J: TRBJ2-3

DNA: TGTGCCAGCAAGGGACTAGCGGGAGCAGATACGCAGTATTTT
CDR3: CASKGLAGADTQYF
size: .
V: TRBV9
D: TRBD2
J: TRBJ2-3

DNA: TGTGCCAGCAGCTTGGGGAGGGATAGTACGCAGTATTTT
CDR3: CASSLGRDSTQYF
size: .
V: TRBV5-6
D: .
J: TRBJ2-3

DNA: TGCGCCAGCAGCCCTTTTAGCGGAAGCTCCTACAATGAGCAGTTCTTC
CDR3: CASSPFSGSSYNEQFF
size: .
V: TRBV5-1
D: .
J: TRBJ2-1

DNA: TGCGCCAGCAGCTATGGCAGCTCCTACGAGCAGTACTTC
CDR3: CASSYGSSYEQYF
size: .
V: TRBV5-1
D: .
J: TRBJ2-7

DNA: TGTGCCAGCAATATGGCTAGCGGGAACCAAGAGACCCAGTACTTC
CDR3: CASNMASGNQETQYF
size: .
V: TRBV9
D: TRBD2
J: TRBJ2-5

DNA: TGTGCCAGTAGTACCCGGACATTCTTCTCTGGGGCCAACGTCCTGACTTTC
CDR3: CASSTRTFFSGANVLTF
size: .
V: TRBV19
D: .
J: TRBJ2-6

DNA: TGTGCCAGCAGGCGGGGGGATGGCTATGGCTACACCTTC
CDR3: CASRRGDGYGYTF
size: .
V: TRBV27
D: .
J: TRBJ1-2

DNA: TGTGCCAGCAGCTACCAGGGAACAGGTTTAGCCTATGGCTACACCTTC
CDR3: CASSYQGTGLAYGYTF
size: .
V: TRBV6-5
D: .
J: TRBJ1-2

DNA: TGTGCCAGCAGGGGGCGAGAGCTGTTTTTT
CDR3: CASRGRELFF
size: .
V: TRBV2
D: .
J: TRBJ2-2

DNA: TGCGCCAGCAGCTTGTTCTCCCGGGCGGGAGGGGCCCTCGGGGAGCAGTACTTC
CDR3: CASSLFSRAGGALGEQYF
size: .
V: TRBV5-1
D: TRBD2
J: TRBJ2-7

DNA: TGTGCCAGCGTAAGACAGGGTTCTATGAACACTGAAGCTTTCTTT
CDR3: CASVRQGSMNTEAFF
size: .
V: TRBV18
D: TRBD1
J: TRBJ1-1

DNA: TGTGCCAGCAGCCCTCTTATTGGGCCCCAAGAGACCCAGTACTTC
CDR3: CASSPLIGPQETQYF
size: .
V: TRBV6-4
D: .
J: TRBJ2-5

DNA: TGCGCCAGCAGCCAAGAAGGATTTAGCGGGAGTCCGGCCCTCCTCTGGGAGCAGTTCTTC
CDR3: CASSQEGFSGSPALLWEQFF
size: .
V: TRBV4-1
D: TRBD2
J: TRBJ2-1

DNA: TGCGCCAGCAGCCAAGAGGGGACTAGCGGGGTTTCCTACGAGCAGTACTTC
CDR3: CASSQEGTSGVSYEQYF
size: .
V: TRBV4-1
D: TRBD2
J: TRBJ2-7

DNA: TGCGCCAGCAGACGGGATCCCGGACAGGGGGTATACGAGCAGTACTTC
CDR3: CASRRDPGQGVYEQYF
size: .
V: TRBV5-1
D: TRBD1
J: TRBJ2-7

DNA: TGTGCCAGCCGGGACAGAAGAAATGGCTACACCTTC
CDR3: CASRDRRNGYTF
size: .
V: TRBV19
D: TRBD1
J: TRBJ1-2

DNA: TGTGCCAGCAGCTCGGGGGGGGCCGGGGCCAACGTCCTGACTTTC
CDR3: CASSSGGAGANVLTF
size: .
V: TRBV7-2
D: TRBD2
J: TRBJ2-6

DNA: TGTGCCAGCAGGAAGGACAGGGGAAACGAGCAGTACTTC
CDR3: CASRKDRGNEQYF
size: once
V: TRBV2
D: TRBD1
J: TRBJ2-7

DNA: TGTGCCAGCAGCTTATGGCTAGCGGGAATTGGAGAGACCCAGTACTTC
CDR3: CASSLWLAGIGETQYF
size: .
V: TRBV7-8
D: TRBD2
J: TRBJ2-5

DNA: TGTGCCAGCAGCGGGACAGGGAACGAGCAGTACTTC
CDR3: CASSGTGNEQYF
size: .
V: TRBV7-2
D: TRBD1
J: TRBJ2-7

DNA: TGTGCCATCAGTCCAGGGGGCGTTGAAGCTTTCTTT
CDR3: CAISPGGVEAFF
size: .
V: TRBV10-3
D: TRBD1
J: TRBJ1-1

DNA: TGTGCCAGCAGGCCGTCGGTAACTGAAGCTTTCTTT
CDR3: CASRPSVTEAFF
size: .
V: TRBV7-8
D: .
J: TRBJ1-1

DNA: TGTGCCAGCAGTGAACCTAGGGGGTTTTTGGAGGAGCAGTACTTC
CDR3: CASSEPRGFLEEQYF
size: .
V: TRBV25-1
D: .
J: TRBJ2-7

DNA: TGTGCCAGCAGCAAGGCACAGGGAGGGTACAATGAGCAGTTCTTC
CDR3: CASSKAQGGYNEQFF
size: .
V: TRBV5-6
D: .
J: TRBJ2-1

DNA: TGTGCCAGCAGCACCGACGACGGGTACAATGAGCAGTTCTTC
CDR3: CASSTDDGYNEQFF
size: once
V: TRBV7-6
D: .
J: TRBJ2-1

DNA: TGTGCCAGCAGTCCCACTCTAGCGGGAGTGCGGGAGACCCAGTACTTC
CDR3: CASSPTLAGVRETQYF
size: .
V: TRBV27
D: TRBD2
J: TRBJ2-5